Listed here are 29 T cell receptor beta chains from one sample, sequenced in a study of blood T cell repertoires in COVID-19. Assay: immunoSEQ multiplex PCR; the TCRdb copy retains only in-frame clones and omits some. The table has 60,000 or so clones, approximately 85% seen once. Input material: peripheral blood. The source is a human donor in a cohort sampled during active COVID-19.

The rearrangement links TRBV29-1 to TRBJ1-1; 12 nucleotides line up with TRBD1. V lost 6 bases to trimming and J lost 14 bases; unmatched junction nucleotides: 13. Germline V gene sequence: CDR1 SQVTM, CDR2 ANQGSEA. The CDR3 is made up of 13 amino acids. The CDR3 bases are TGCAGCGTCTCGGCACCGGGACAGGGGGCCCCGTTCTTT. Its protein product is CSVSAPGQGAPFF. Variable domain in full (rest from reference TRBV29-1 and TRBJ1-1): SAVISQKPSRDICQRGTSLTIQCQVDSQVTMMFWYRQQPGQSLTLIATANQGSEATYESGFVIDKFPISRPNLTFSTLTVSNMSPEDSSIYLCSVSAPGQGAPFFGQGTRLTVV.

The chain has TRBV12-3 or TRBV12-4 and TRBJ1-5, with 10 bases lining up with TRBD1. The V segment lost 7 bases and the J segment 6 bases; nucleotides outside the gene matches: 3. The CDR3 spans 13 residues. The CDR3 DNA reads as TGTGCCAGCATGGACAGGGGGTTTCAGCCCCAGCATTTT. Amino acids: CASMDRGFQPQHF.

This chain uses TRBV7-2 with TRBJ1-5; D remains ambiguous. Germline V gene lookup returns CDR1 SGHTA and CDR2 FQGNSA. CDR3 size: 15 residues. V was trimmed by 1 base and J by 0 bases, leaving 7 bases between them. The CDR3: CASSLGQVSNQPQHF. DNA of the CDR3: TGTGCCAGCAGCTTAGGCCAGGTTAGCAATCAGCCCCAGCATTTT.

This rearrangement joins TRBV4-2 to TRBJ2-2; 8 positions match TRBD1. With V trimmed by 2 bases and J by 3 bases, 5 bases remained unmatched. CDR3 size: 16 residues. Germline CDR1 reads LGHNA; CDR2 reads YNFKEQ. The CDR3 DNA is TGTGCCAGCAGCCAATCTCAGGGGGCGCACACCGGGGAGCTGTTTTTT. Translated: CASSQSQGAHTGELFF.

The chain is built from TRBV4-1 and TRBJ2-6; 7 nucleotides align to TRBD1. The CDR3 runs 17 residues. Looked up from germline, CDR1 is MGHRA and CDR2 is YSYEKL. The V gene end was trimmed by 0 bases and the J gene end by 3 bases; junction bases not matched to a gene: 5. This CDR3 is CASSQEKGAYGANVLTF. Here the CDR3 DNA reads TGCGCCAGCAGCCAAGAGAAGGGGGCGTATGGGGCCAACGTCCTGACTTTC.

The gene calls are TRBV9 and TRBJ2-5; 10 bases align to TRBD2. Germline V CDR1 and CDR2: SGDLS, YYNGEE. This CDR3 region has 17 residues. Trimming at V came to 3 bases and at J to 2 bases, leaving 10 bases not matched to a gene. The CDR3 here is CASSGGPSGGLQETQYF. CDR3 nucleotides: TGTGCCAGCAGCGGAGGCCCTAGCGGGGGCTTACAAGAGACCCAGTACTTC.

This clone came up once. This rearrangement joins TRBV19 to TRBJ1-2; no reliable D call. The germline V and J ends were trimmed by 5 bases and 8 bases, with 15 bases remaining between them. This CDR3 contains 13 residues. The V gene's germline CDR1 is LNHDA and CDR2 SQIVND (reference sequence). The chain's CDR3 is CASSPNQVLGYTF. CDR3 nucleotide sequence: TGTGCCAGTAGTCCCAACCAGGTTCTGGGCTACACCTTC.

CDR3: CASSLGGEGTSEQYF. The CDR3 DNA follows: TGTGCCAGCAGCTTAGGGGGGGAGGGAACCTCCGAGCAGTACTTC. The chain couples TRBV7-2 to TRBJ2-7, with 7 bases identical to TRBD2. This CDR3 comprises 15 residues. Trimming cost V 1 base and J 6 bases; bases outside gene matches: 9. The germline gives CDR1 SGHTA, CDR2 FQGNSA.

This chain connects TRBV18 to TRBJ1-2; tentative D call: TRBD1 (5 bases). Germline values: CDR1 KGHSH, CDR2 LQKENI. The CDR3 is made up of 14 amino acids. The V and J ends lost 3 bases and 4 bases respectively, with 12 bases between them. In nucleotides, the CDR3 is TGTGCCAGCTCACCTGGCAGGGAAGGCTATGGCTACACCTTC. Translation gives CASSPGREGYGYTF.

The V and J genes are TRBV7-3 and TRBJ2-1; 9 bases agree with TRBD2. Germline CDR1 is SGHTA and CDR2 is FQGTGA. This CDR3 contains 15 residues. Trimming at V came to 2 bases and at J to 7 bases, leaving 6 bases not matched to a gene. The CDR3: CASSLERGAQNEQFF. The CDR3 DNA sequence: TGTGCCAGCAGCTTAGAGCGGGGGGCACAGAATGAGCAGTTCTTC.

CDR3 nucleotides: TGTGCCAGCAGCTCTACAGGGGGCCATAACTATGGCTACACCTTC. The encoded protein is CASSSTGGHNYGYTF. The rearrangement joins TRBV6-5 to TRBJ1-2; the match to TRBD1 covers 9 bases. V shed 6 bases and J 1 base; nucleotides not matched to a gene: 6. Germline V gene sequence: CDR1 MNHEY, CDR2 SVGAGI. This CDR3 has 15 residues.

This clone was seen only once. The CDR3 here is CASSPLPRDTNYGYTF. In nucleotides, the CDR3 is TGTGCCAGCAGTCCCCTCCCCCGGGACACGAACTATGGCTACACCTTC. The chain employs TRBV7-9 and TRBJ1-2, with TRBD1 as a possible D gene (6 bases). This CDR3 comprises 16 residues. Germline assignment: CDR1 SEHNR and CDR2 FQNEAQ (reference sequence). The V and J ends lost 6 bases and 2 bases respectively, with 19 bases between them.

The chain uses TRBV5-6 and TRBJ1-5; 7 positions match TRBD1. In germline, CDR1 is SGHDT, CDR2 YYEEEE. The CDR3 contains 14 residues. J lost 5 bases, V lost 6 bases, and 8 bases had no gene match. The CDR3 loop is CASTRQGPDQPQHF. In DNA, the CDR3 is TGTGCCAGCACCCGACAGGGCCCCGATCAGCCCCAGCATTTT.

The gene calls are TRBV5-6 and TRBJ1-1; TRBD1 matches at 10 bases. CDR1 and CDR2 (germline): SGHDT, YYEEEE. CDR3 length: 14 amino acids. V was pared by 4 bases and J by 8 bases, with 8 bases of the junction left unmatched. CDR3 sequence: CASSRGQGGSEAFF. CDR3 nucleotide sequence: TGTGCCAGCAGCCGAGGACAGGGGGGATCCGAAGCTTTCTTT.

The chain's CDR3 is CASSWGMGGTEAFF. The CDR3 coding sequence is TGTGCCAGCAGCTGGGGGATGGGGGGCACTGAAGCTTTCTTT. The genes are TRBV7-2 and TRBJ1-1, with a weak D call TRBD1 (5 bases). V lost 4 bases to trimming and J lost 4 bases, with 13 bases between them. Per the germline V gene, CDR1 is SGHTA and CDR2 is FQGNSA. The CDR3 is 14 amino acids.

The chain combines TRBV19 with TRBJ2-7; 12 bases match TRBD1. With 5 bases clipped from V and 2 bases from J, the junction kept 10 bases outside the gene matches. Germline V lookup: CDR1 LNHDA, CDR2 SQIVND (reference sequence). This CDR3 has 17 amino acids. CDR3 DNA sequence: TGTGCCAGTAGTGGTCCTGCCCGGGACAGGGGGCCCTACGAGCAGTACTTC. Translation gives CASSGPARDRGPYEQYF.

This chain connects TRBV7-6 to TRBJ2-7, with 8 bases aligning to TRBD1. The ends lost 5 bases at V and 7 bases at J; junction bases unmatched: 7. Looked up from germline, CDR1 is SGHVS and CDR2 is FNYEAQ. CDR3 length: 13 residues. The CDR3 spells CASSQGQGGEQYF. CDR3 bases: TGTGCCAGCAGCCAAGGACAGGGCGGAGAGCAGTACTTC.

In its sample, this clone was seen once. J is TRBJ1-4 and V is TRBV18; D unresolved. In germline, CDR1 is KGHSH, CDR2 LQKENI. Trimming cost V 3 bases and J 0 bases, with 8 bases left between them. This CDR3 region has 15 residues. The CDR3 coding sequence is TGTGCCAGCTCACCCATCGGAGCAACTAATGAAAAACTGTTTTTT. It is translated as CASSPIGATNEKLFF.

This clone was picked up a small number of times. The chain couples TRBV6-5 to TRBJ1-1; the match to TRBD1 covers 9 bases. The ends lost 6 bases at V and 2 bases at J; junction bases unmatched: 7. The CDR3 is 15 residues long. The V gene's germline CDR1 is MNHEY and CDR2 SVGAGI. The CDR3 loop is CASRVPGQGNTEAFF. The CDR3 DNA sequence: TGTGCCAGCAGAGTCCCGGGACAGGGCAACACTGAAGCTTTCTTT.

The J gene is TRBJ2-3, the V gene TRBV10-3; tentative D call: TRBD2 (6 bases). Germline loops: CDR1 ENHRY, CDR2 SYGVKD. V was trimmed by 2 bases and J by 4 bases, leaving 10 bases between them. This CDR3 contains 14 residues. CDR3: CAISERGTADTQYF. In nucleotides, the CDR3 is TGTGCCATCAGTGAGCGCGGGACTGCAGATACGCAGTATTTT.

The chain joins TRBV24-1 to TRBJ2-6, with 7 bases identical to TRBD1. V dropped 5 bases and J dropped 0; count of bases not matched to a gene: 9. The CDR3 has 18 residues. The germline CDR1 and CDR2 sequences are KGHDR and SFDVKD. The CDR3 loop is CATSAQPGQASGANVLTF. The CDR3, as DNA: TGTGCCACCAGTGCCCAACCCGGACAGGCCTCTGGGGCCAACGTCCTGACTTTC.

The chain uses TRBV6-2 or TRBV6-3 and TRBJ2-2; 9 bases fit TRBD2. Trimming cost V 0 bases and J 5 bases; bases outside gene matches: 7. The germline gives CDR1 MNHEY, CDR2 SVGEGT. CDR3 length: 17 amino acids. The CDR3, as DNA: TGTGCCAGCAGTTACTCGCGGGGGGGCCGTCGGACCGGGGAGCTGTTTTTT. Translation gives CASSYSRGGRRTGELFF.

This chain uses TRBV5-3 with TRBJ1-1; TRBD1 agrees at 10 bases. Being an ORF, TRBV5-3 has a function that is uncertain. This CDR3 contains 16 residues. The J segment lost 7 bases and the V segment lost 0 bases, leaving 9 bases of the junction unmatched. CDR3 nucleotide sequence: TGTGCCAGAAGCTTGGGGACAGGGGGGTTCGTTTATGAAGCTTTCTTT. This codes for CARSLGTGGFVYEAFF.

The genes are TRBV25-1 and TRBJ2-3; a possible D gene is TRBD2 (7 bases). Germline assignment: CDR1 MGHDK and CDR2 SYGVNS. The CDR3 is made up of 13 amino acids. Trimming removed 7 bases at V and 5 bases at J, with 13 bases between. The CDR3 reads CASTRGGQDTQYF. The CDR3 coding sequence is TGTGCCAGCACTAGGGGGGGCCAAGATACGCAGTATTTT. Drawing the rest from reference TRBV25-1 and TRBJ2-3, the complete variable domain is EADIYQTPRYLVIGTGKKITLECSQTMGHDKMYWYQQDPGMELHLIHYSYGVNSTEKGDLSSESTVSRIRTEHFPLTLESARPSHTSQYLCASTRGGQDTQYFGPGTRLTVL.

V is TRBV30 and J is TRBJ2-3; D is uncertain. The germline V gene encodes CDR1 GTSNPN and CDR2 SVGIG (reference sequence). The CDR3 consists of 14 residues. Deletions cut 2 bases from V and 2 bases from J, with 11 bases between. The CDR3 here is CAWSSSTYTDTQYF. The CDR3, as DNA: TGTGCCTGGAGTAGTTCAACTTACACAGATACGCAGTATTTT.

The chain is built from TRBV9 and TRBJ1-4; 7 bases agree with TRBD1. The V segment lost 3 bases and the J segment 8 bases; nucleotides outside the gene matches: 10. This CDR3 spans 15 amino acids. Germline CDR1 is SGDLS and CDR2 is YYNGEE. The CDR3: CASSATTGIVEKLFF. For the CDR3, the DNA is TGTGCCAGCAGCGCCACGACAGGGATAGTGGAAAAACTGTTTTTT.

The V gene is TRBV11-2, the J gene TRBJ2-1; 11 bases align to TRBD2. The germline gives CDR1 SGHAT, CDR2 FQNNGV. J gave up 2 bases and V 5 bases, and 5 bases lay outside the gene matches. CDR3 length: 16 residues. DNA of the CDR3: TGTGCCAGCAGCCAGGGACTAGCGGCCACCTACAATGAGCAGTTCTTC. Translated: CASSQGLAATYNEQFF.

This clone was recorded only once. V gene TRBV10-2 combines with J gene TRBJ2-7; TRBD2 matches at 7 bases. The CDR3 is made up of 13 amino acids. The junction had 2 bases not matched to a gene; V was cut back by 4 bases and J by 2 bases. Germline CDR1 and CDR2: WSHSY and SAAADI. CDR3 sequence: CASSGAGPYEQYF. In nucleotides, the CDR3 is TGCGCCAGCAGTGGAGCGGGACCCTACGAGCAGTACTTC.

Turning to this clone: At one of its ends the junction is not consistent with the germline gene, which may arise from a read error. The chain recombines TRBV19 with TRBJ2-7, with TRBD1 identical over 7 bases. The CDR3 totals 12 residues. Per the germline V gene, CDR1 is LNHDA and CDR2 is SQIVND (reference sequence). CDR3 protein: CARPAGIPGTDF. CDR3 coding DNA: TGTGCCAGGCCCGCCGGGATCCCGGGGACAGATTTC.